This T cell receptor beta chain was documented in a study of blood T cell repertoires in COVID-19. On the study more broadly: Some COVID-19 samples were acute and others convalescent; all came from the United States, Italy and Spain. T cells, B-cell-depleted T cells, or PBMCs provided the cDNA or gDNA that served as material.

The data were produced by immunoSEQ multiplex PCR, yet TCRdb's version contains in-frame clones alone and is incomplete. Counted here are roughly 200,000 clones, less than 85% occurring once; the ten biggest clones make up around 5.4%. This clonotype was obtained from a woman aged 70-85 years with acute or convalescent COVID-19. The sequencing input was peripheral blood.

The CDR3 region is CASSLVQENYGYTF. The CDR3 region has the DNA TGTGCCAGCAGTTTAGTACAGGAAAACTATGGCTACACCTTC. The genes are TRBV28 and TRBJ1-2, with D possibly TRBD1 on 5 matching bases. Germline CDR1 is MDHEN and CDR2 is SYDVKM. This CDR3 is built from 14 residues. The V end was cut by 2 bases, the J end by 2 bases, with 9 bases between.